Presented here are 24 T cell receptor beta chains from one specimen sequenced in a study of T cells expressing NK-cell markers. TCRdb re-called the 5' RACE reads, yielding one record per CDR3 amino acid sequence without DNA. In all, the sample yields about 260,000 distinct CDR3 sequences. Sequencing was done on a sample of blood T cells: a sorted CD56 or NKG2C T cell subset, CD4+ or CD8+ T cells, or bulk PBMC T cells (not recorded which). All receptors derive from a woman between 18 and 70 years old in good health.

This chain links TRBV5-1 with TRBJ2-1; with no DNA, the TCRdb D assignment of TRBD1 cannot be verified. The CDR3 runs to 14 residues. CDR1 SGHRS and CDR2 YFSETQ come from the germline V gene. The CDR3 sequence: CASSLEGLDNEQFF.

This chain uses TRBV12-3 or TRBV12-4 with TRBJ1-2. CDR3 length: 15 residues. The CDR3 here is CASSLARQTTLGYTF.

The chain employs TRBV5-1 and TRBJ2-1; TCRdb designates TRBD2, a call that cannot be tested without DNA. From germline, CDR1 is SGHRS and CDR2 YFSETQ. CDR3 length equals 15 residues. CDR3: CASSIRDYAYNEQFF.

The chain is built from TRBV20-1 and TRBJ1-2. Germline-derived CDR1 and CDR2 are DFQATT and SNEGSKA (reference sequence). The CDR3 is 12 amino acids. CDR3 residues: CSARVGSYGYTF.

This chain joins TRBV6-2 or TRBV6-3 and TRBJ2-1; the D gene TCRdb calls, TRBD1, cannot be checked with no DNA. Germline V CDR1 and CDR2: MNHEY, SVGEGT. The CDR3 has 16 residues. CDR3 amino acids: CASSYSGTGIYNEQFF.

The chain uses TRBV5-5 and TRBJ2-2; TCRdb's D call of TRBD2 is untestable without DNA. The germline V gene has CDR1 SGHKS and CDR2 YYEKEE (reference sequence). CDR3 length: 18 residues. CDR3 residues: CASTQPRTSGGSGGELFF.

This chain uses TRBV29-1 with TRBJ2-7; the TRBD1 assignment by TCRdb is unverifiable without DNA. Germline V gives CDR1 SQVTM, CDR2 ANQGSEA. The CDR3 has 15 residues. Here the CDR3 reads CSVEVRGTFRYEQYF.

The chain uses TRBV20-1 and TRBJ1-2; the TRBD1 assignment by TCRdb is unverifiable without DNA. The CDR3 has 13 amino acids. Germline CDR1 and CDR2: DFQATT and SNEGSKA (reference sequence). This CDR3 is CSASGTGHYGYTF.

V gene TRBV12-3 or TRBV12-4 combines with J gene TRBJ2-1; absent DNA, TCRdb's TRBD2 call cannot be checked. The CDR3 has 14 amino acids. Here the CDR3 reads CASSPPGLAREQFF.

The chain is built from TRBV27 and TRBJ2-1. Germline V CDR1 and CDR2: MNHEY, SMNVEV (reference sequence). This CDR3 region has 11 residues. This CDR3 reads CASRKYNEQFF.

V is TRBV20-1 and J is TRBJ2-3; TCRdb designates TRBD2, a call that cannot be tested without DNA. Germline V CDR1 and CDR2: DFQATT, SNEGSKA (reference sequence). The length of the CDR3 is 13 residues. This CDR3 is CSASSSGSVQQYF.

The J gene is TRBJ2-2, the V gene TRBV4-3; TCRdb gives TRBD1 as the D gene, but with no DNA this cannot be confirmed. The germline V gene has CDR1 LGHNA and CDR2 YSLEER. This CDR3 region has 18 residues. The CDR3 region is CASSQDPGWTVNTGELFF.

The V and J genes are TRBV7-2 and TRBJ2-2; TCRdb outputs TRBD2, but without DNA this stays unchecked. This CDR3 has 16 amino acids. CDR1 is SGHTA, CDR2 FQGNSA, per germline. The CDR3 region is CASSLPGLAGTGELFF.

V is TRBV7-9 and J is TRBJ2-2. Germline CDR1 SEHNR, CDR2 FQNEAQ (reference sequence). This CDR3 contains 11 residues. This chain's CDR3 is CASSLASELFF.

The chain combines TRBV7-2 with TRBJ2-3; TCRdb selects TRBD1, and the lack of DNA leaves this call unchecked. CDR3 length: 15 residues. CDR1 is SGHTA, CDR2 FQGNSA, per germline. The CDR3 sequence is CASSPRPGAPDTQYF.

This chain joins TRBV12-3 or TRBV12-4 and TRBJ2-2; as DNA is missing, the TRBD1 call by TCRdb cannot be tested. CDR3 length: 17 residues. Here the CDR3 reads CASRRPGQGKQAGELFF.

The chain employs TRBV5-1 and TRBJ2-5; the D call of TRBD2 rests on TCRdb alone, since no DNA is present to check it. This CDR3 has 15 residues. Germline CDR1 is SGHRS and CDR2 is YFSETQ. This CDR3 is CASSRTSGEEETQYF.

This chain joins TRBV12-3 or TRBV12-4 and TRBJ1-2; checking the TCRdb D call of TRBD1 is not possible without DNA. This CDR3 has 14 amino acids. The CDR3 loop reads CASSRHRQYYGYTF.

The chain combines TRBV6-5 with TRBJ1-2. Germline V gene data show CDR1 as MNHEY and CDR2 as SVGAGI. The length of the CDR3 is 16 residues. CDR3: CASSWGTGQANYGYTF.

V is TRBV15 and J is TRBJ2-1; the TCRdb call, TRBD2, lacks DNA for checking. This CDR3 has 16 amino acids. Germline V gene lookup returns CDR1 LNHNV and CDR2 YYDKDF (reference sequence). The CDR3 sequence: CATSRVAGPTYNEQFF.

The V call is TRBV4-2, the J call TRBJ2-1. Germline V gives CDR1 LGHNA, CDR2 YNFKEQ. This CDR3 is built from 17 residues. The CDR3 protein is CASSRSRSYGPNNEQFF.

The chain couples TRBV12-3 or TRBV12-4 to TRBJ2-4. The CDR3 has 16 amino acids. CDR3 residues: CASSLGGASGKNIQYF.

V and J are TRBV20-1 and TRBJ1-1. This CDR3 is 14 amino acids long. CDR1 and CDR2 from the germline V gene are DFQATT and SNEGSKA (reference sequence). CDR3 region: CSASVGPWNTEAFF.

The chain carries TRBV20-1 and TRBJ2-3; checking the TCRdb D call of TRBD1 is not possible without DNA. The CDR3 consists of 14 residues. Looked up from germline, CDR1 is DFQATT and CDR2 is SNEGSKA (reference sequence). CDR3 sequence: CSASRGVRTDTQYF.